Listed below are T cell receptor beta chains from one sample, sequenced in a study of blood T cell repertoires in COVID-19. Method: immunoSEQ multiplex PCR; TCRdb's copy keeps in-frame clones and lacks some. Of 250,000 to 300,000 clones listed, 85% are singletons. Sequencing was carried out using peripheral blood. The receptor set was obtained from a man in his forties or fifties with active or convalescent COVID-19. The CDR3 runs from the conserved cysteine through the conserved F or W. The D gene is left open where the match is weak. Only some rows state a clone size, as once, few, many or a class for expanded clones.

size,V,J,D,length,CDR3,DNA
NA,TRBV18,TRBJ1-6,NA,15,CASSSQGGWNSPLHF,TGTGCCAGCTCATCACAGGGAGGATGGAATTCACCCCTCCACTTT
NA,TRBV3-1/TRBV3-2,TRBJ2-3,NA,14,CASSHGGSTDTQYF,TGTGCCAGCAGCCACGGAGGGTCTACAGATACGCAGTATTTT
NA,TRBV18,TRBJ1-5,NA,14,CASSPVAGAEPQHF,TGTGCCAGCTCACCGGTGGCAGGGGCCGAGCCCCAGCATTTT
once,TRBV29-1,TRBJ1-1,TRBD1,14,CSVYPGTGSTEAFF,TGCAGCGTTTACCCCGGGACAGGGAGCACTGAAGCTTTCTTT
NA,TRBV6-5,TRBJ2-7,NA,14,CASKRLTLGNEQYF,TGTGCCAGCAAAAGACTCACCTTAGGAAACGAGCAGTACTTC
NA,TRBV30,TRBJ2-5,TRBD2,17,CAWSVGLAGPLQETQYF,TGTGCCTGGAGCGTGGGACTAGCGGGCCCCCTACAAGAGACCCAGTACTTC
NA,TRBV19,TRBJ2-1,NA,14,CASSIEPRGNEQFF,TGTGCCAGTAGTATAGAGCCGCGGGGCAATGAGCAGTTCTTC
NA,TRBV20-1,TRBJ1-1,NA,11,CSADLNTEAFF,TGCAGTGCGGACTTGAACACTGAAGCTTTCTTT
NA,TRBV10-3,TRBJ2-7,NA,12,CAISPTGNEQYF,TGTGCCATCAGTCCAACCGGGAACGAGCAGTACTTC
NA,TRBV5-1,TRBJ2-1,NA,17,CASSLASGGTNYNEQFF,TGCGCCAGCAGCTTGGCCTCGGGGGGCACGAATTACAATGAGCAGTTCTTC
NA,TRBV27,TRBJ1-6,NA,14,CASSLHRSGSPLHF,TGTGCCAGCAGTTTACACAGGTCGGGCTCACCCCTCCACTTT
NA,TRBV30,TRBJ1-5,NA,13,CAWSRILGEPQHF,TGTGCCTGGTCCAGGATCCTAGGGGAGCCCCAGCATTTT
NA,TRBV6-5,TRBJ1-2,NA,13,CASSYRGGYGYTF,TGTGCCAGCAGTTACCGAGGGGGATATGGCTACACCTTC
NA,TRBV19,TRBJ2-5,NA,15,CASSISSTGSGTQYF,TGTGCCAGTAGTATCTCTTCGACAGGCTCGGGGACCCAGTACTTC